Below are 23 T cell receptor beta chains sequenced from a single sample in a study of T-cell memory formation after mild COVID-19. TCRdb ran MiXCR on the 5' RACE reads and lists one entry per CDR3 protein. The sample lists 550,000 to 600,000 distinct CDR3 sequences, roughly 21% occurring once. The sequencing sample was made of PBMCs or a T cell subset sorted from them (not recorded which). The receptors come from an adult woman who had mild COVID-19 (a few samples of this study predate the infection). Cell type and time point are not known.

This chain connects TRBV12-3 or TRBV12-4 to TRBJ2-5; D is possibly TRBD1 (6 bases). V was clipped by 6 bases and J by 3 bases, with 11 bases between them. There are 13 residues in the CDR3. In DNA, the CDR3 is TGTGCCAGCAGACAGACAGGAAAAGAGACCCAGTACTTC. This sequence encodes CASRQTGKETQYF.

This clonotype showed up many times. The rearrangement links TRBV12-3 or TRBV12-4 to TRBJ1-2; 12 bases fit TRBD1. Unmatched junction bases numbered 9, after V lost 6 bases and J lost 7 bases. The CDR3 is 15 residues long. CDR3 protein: CASRRGQGAKAGYTF. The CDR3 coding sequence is TGTGCCAGCAGGAGGGGACAGGGGGCGAAGGCTGGCTACACCTTC.

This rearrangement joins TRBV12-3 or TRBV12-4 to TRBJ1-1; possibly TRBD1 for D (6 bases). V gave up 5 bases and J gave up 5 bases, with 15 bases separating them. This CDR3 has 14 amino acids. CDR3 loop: CASSLRGVETEAFF. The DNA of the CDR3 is TGTGCCAGCAGTCTCAGGGGAGTGGAGACTGAAGCTTTCTTT.

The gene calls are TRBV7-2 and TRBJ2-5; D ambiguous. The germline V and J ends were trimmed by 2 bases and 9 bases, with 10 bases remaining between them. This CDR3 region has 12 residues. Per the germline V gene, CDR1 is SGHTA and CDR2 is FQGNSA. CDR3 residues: CASSLYGESQYF. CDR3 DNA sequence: TGTGCCAGCAGCTTATACGGCGAGTCCCAGTACTTC.

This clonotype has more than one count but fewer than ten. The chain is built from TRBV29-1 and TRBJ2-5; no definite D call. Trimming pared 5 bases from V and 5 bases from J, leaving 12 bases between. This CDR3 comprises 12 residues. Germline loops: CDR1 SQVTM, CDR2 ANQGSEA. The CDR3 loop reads CSVYLITETQYF. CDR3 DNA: TGCAGCGTTTATCTTATTACGGAGACCCAGTACTTC. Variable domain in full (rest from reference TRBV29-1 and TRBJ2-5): SAVISQKPSRDICQRGTSLTIQCQVDSQVTMMFWYRQQPGQSLTLIATANQGSEATYESGFVIDKFPISRPNLTFSTLTVSNMSPEDSSIYLCSVYLITETQYFGPGTRLLVL.

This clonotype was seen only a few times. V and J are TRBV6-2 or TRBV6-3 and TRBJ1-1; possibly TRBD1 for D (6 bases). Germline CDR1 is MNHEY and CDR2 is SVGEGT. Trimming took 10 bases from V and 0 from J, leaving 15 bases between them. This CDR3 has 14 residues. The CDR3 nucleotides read TGTGCCACCCCGGACAGATATATGAACACTGAAGCTTTCTTT. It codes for CATPDRYMNTEAFF.

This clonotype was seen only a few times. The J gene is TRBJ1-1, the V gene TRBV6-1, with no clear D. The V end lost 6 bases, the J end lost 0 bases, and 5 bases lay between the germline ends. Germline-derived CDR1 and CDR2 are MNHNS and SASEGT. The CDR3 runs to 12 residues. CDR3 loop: CASRVVNTEAFF. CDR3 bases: TGTGCCAGCAGGGTGGTGAACACTGAAGCTTTCTTT.

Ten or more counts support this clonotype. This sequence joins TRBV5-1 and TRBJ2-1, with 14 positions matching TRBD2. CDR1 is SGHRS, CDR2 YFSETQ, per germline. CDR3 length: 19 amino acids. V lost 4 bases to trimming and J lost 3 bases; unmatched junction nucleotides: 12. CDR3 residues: CASSPGLAGAIPLYNEQFF. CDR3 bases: TGCGCCAGCAGCCCGGGACTAGCGGGGGCCATCCCGCTCTACAATGAGCAGTTCTTC.

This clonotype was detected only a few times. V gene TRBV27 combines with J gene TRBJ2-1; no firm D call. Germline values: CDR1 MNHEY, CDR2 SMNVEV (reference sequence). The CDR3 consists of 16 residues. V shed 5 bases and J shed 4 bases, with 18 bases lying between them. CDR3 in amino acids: CASSPVSGWEYNEQFF. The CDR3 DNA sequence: TGTGCCAGCAGTCCCGTTTCCGGCTGGGAATACAATGAGCAGTTCTTC.

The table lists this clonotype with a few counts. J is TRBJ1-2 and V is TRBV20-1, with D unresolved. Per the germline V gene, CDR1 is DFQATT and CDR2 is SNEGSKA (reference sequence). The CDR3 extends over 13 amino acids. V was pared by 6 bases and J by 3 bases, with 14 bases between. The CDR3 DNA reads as TGCAGTGCCGGGCTGGGGAGGGACTATGGCTACACCTTC. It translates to CSAGLGRDYGYTF.

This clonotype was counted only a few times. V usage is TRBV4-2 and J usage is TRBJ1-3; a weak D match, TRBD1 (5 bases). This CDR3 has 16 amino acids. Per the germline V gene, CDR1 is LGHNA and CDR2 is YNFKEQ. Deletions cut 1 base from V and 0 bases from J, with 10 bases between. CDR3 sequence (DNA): TGTGCCAGCAGCCAAGCAACTAGGGGCTCTGGAAACACCATATATTTT. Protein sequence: CASSQATRGSGNTIYF.

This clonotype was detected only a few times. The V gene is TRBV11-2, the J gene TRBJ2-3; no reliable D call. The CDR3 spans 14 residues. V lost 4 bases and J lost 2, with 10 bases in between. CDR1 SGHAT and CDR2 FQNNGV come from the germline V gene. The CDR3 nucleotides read TGTGCCAGCAGCTGGGGTTCGGTCACAGATACGCAGTATTTT. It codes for CASSWGSVTDTQYF.

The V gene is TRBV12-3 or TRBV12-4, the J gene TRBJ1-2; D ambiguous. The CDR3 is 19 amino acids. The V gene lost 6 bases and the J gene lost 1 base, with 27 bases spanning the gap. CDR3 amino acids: CASSPFYVGTPDFNYGYTF. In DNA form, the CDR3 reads TGTGCCAGCAGCCCCTTCTATGTAGGTACTCCGGACTTTAACTATGGCTACACCTTC.

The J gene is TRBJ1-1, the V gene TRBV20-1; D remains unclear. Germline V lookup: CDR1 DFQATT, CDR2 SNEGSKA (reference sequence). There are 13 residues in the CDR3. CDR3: CSVAADMNTEAFF. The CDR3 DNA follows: TGCAGCGTAGCGGCGGATATGAACACTGAAGCTTTCTTT.

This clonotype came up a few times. CDR3 loop: CASSLDQGADTQYF. CDR3 nucleotide sequence: TGTGCCAGCAGCTTAGACCAGGGGGCAGATACGCAGTATTTT. The chain carries TRBV7-2 and TRBJ2-3; 7 nucleotides line up with TRBD1. The V and J ends lost 1 base and 4 bases, in that order; junction bases with no gene match: 2. Germline CDR1 and CDR2: SGHTA and FQGNSA. The CDR3 spans 14 residues.

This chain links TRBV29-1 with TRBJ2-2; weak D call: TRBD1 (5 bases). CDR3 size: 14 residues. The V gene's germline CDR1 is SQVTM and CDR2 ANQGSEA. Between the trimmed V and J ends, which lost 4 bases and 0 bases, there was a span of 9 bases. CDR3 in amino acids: CSVGQYANTGELFF. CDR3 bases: TGCAGCGTTGGACAGTATGCGAACACCGGGGAGCTGTTTTTT.

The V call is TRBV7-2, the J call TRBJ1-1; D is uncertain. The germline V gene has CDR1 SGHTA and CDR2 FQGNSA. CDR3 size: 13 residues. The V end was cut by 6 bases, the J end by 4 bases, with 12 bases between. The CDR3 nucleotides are TGTGCCAGCAGTCAGAGACTGCTCACTGAAGCTTTCTTT. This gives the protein CASSQRLLTEAFF.

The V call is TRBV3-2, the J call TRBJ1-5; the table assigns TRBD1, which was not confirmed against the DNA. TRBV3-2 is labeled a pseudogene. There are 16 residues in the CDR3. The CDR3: CASSPGPPYSNQPQHF. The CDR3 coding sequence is TGTGCCAGCAGTCCGGGGCCGCCTTATAGCAATCAGCCCCAGCATTTT.

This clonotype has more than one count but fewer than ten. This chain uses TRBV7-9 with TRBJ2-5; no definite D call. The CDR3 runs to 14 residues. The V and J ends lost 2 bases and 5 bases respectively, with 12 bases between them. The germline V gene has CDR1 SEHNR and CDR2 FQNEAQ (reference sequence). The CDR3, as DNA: TGTGCCAGCAGCTTATCTTTGGGGTCTGAGACCCAGTACTTC. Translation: CASSLSLGSETQYF.

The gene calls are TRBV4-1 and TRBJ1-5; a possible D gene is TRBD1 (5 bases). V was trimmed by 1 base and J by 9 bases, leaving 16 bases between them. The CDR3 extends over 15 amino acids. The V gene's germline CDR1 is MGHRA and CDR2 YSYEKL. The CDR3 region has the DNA TGCGCCAGCAGCCAAGCGGGACTCCCGGTGGGGCCCCAGCATTTT. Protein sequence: CASSQAGLPVGPQHF.

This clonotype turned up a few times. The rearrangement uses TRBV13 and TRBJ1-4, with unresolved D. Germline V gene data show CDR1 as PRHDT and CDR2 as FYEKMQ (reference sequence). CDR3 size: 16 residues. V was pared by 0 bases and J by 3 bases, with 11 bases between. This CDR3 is CASSLGLGPPNEKLFF. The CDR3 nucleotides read TGTGCCAGCAGCTTAGGCCTCGGGCCCCCTAATGAAAAACTGTTTTTT.

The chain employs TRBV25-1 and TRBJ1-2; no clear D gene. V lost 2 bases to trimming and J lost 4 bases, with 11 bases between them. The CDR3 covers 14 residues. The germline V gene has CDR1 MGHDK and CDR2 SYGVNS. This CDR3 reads CASSEDVPGYGYTF. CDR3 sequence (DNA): TGTGCCAGCAGTGAAGACGTTCCAGGCTATGGCTACACCTTC.

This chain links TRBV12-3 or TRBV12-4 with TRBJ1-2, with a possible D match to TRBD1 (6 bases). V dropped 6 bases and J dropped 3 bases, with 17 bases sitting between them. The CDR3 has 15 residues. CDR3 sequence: CASSLGTPEDYGYTF. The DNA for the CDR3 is TGTGCCAGCAGCCTGGGGACACCAGAAGACTATGGCTACACCTTC.